A single sample is the source of the 16 T cell receptor beta chains below, sequenced in a study of T cell responses to AZD1222 COVID-19 vaccine. TCRdb's table, derived via immunoSEQ multiplex PCR, lists solely in-frame clones and lacks some. The sample has some 120,000 clones, approximately 88% seen once. The sequencing used peripheral blood, collected on day 0 of AZD1222 vaccination. These receptors originate from an adult in good health.

The J gene is TRBJ2-1, the V gene TRBV24-1; TRBD1 aligns across 9 bases. V shed 5 bases, J shed 4 bases, and the junction held 17 bases outside the gene matches. The CDR3 covers 19 residues. Germline V gene lookup returns CDR1 KGHDR and CDR2 SFDVKD. The CDR3 here is CATSGPTQAGTGTYNEQFF. Here the CDR3 DNA reads TGTGCCACCAGTGGACCTACTCAAGCCGGGACAGGGACGTACAATGAGCAGTTCTTC.

Here the CDR3 reads CASSLEVGQGTSYEQYF. The DNA of the CDR3 is TGCGCCAGCAGCTTGGAAGTTGGACAGGGGACGTCCTACGAGCAGTACTTC. J is TRBJ2-7 and V is TRBV5-1; 9 bases fit TRBD1. The CDR3 sequence is 17 residues long. V shed 0 bases and J 1 base; nucleotides not matched to a gene: 8. Germline V lookup: CDR1 SGHRS, CDR2 YFSETQ.

The chain couples TRBV6-6 to TRBJ1-1; TRBD1 matches 8 bases. The V segment lost 5 bases and the J segment 10 bases; nucleotides outside the gene matches: 12. Germline V CDR1 and CDR2: MNHNY, SVGAGI (reference sequence). The CDR3 covers 14 residues. DNA for the CDR3: TGTGCCAGCAGTACCCCAGACAGGGGATGGGTAGCTTTCTTT. It codes for CASSTPDRGWVAFF.

The chain combines TRBV7-9 with TRBJ2-1; 7 bases agree with TRBD2. With 4 bases clipped from V and 9 bases from J, the junction kept 9 bases outside the gene matches. Germline CDR1 reads SEHNR; CDR2 reads FQNEAQ (reference sequence). This CDR3 region has 14 residues. CDR3 amino acids: CASSSGSGEGEQFF. In DNA form, the CDR3 reads TGTGCCAGCAGCTCCGGGAGCGGGGAAGGTGAGCAGTTCTTC.

The chain links TRBV3-1 (or the pseudogene TRBV3-2) to TRBJ2-5; 13 bases fit TRBD2. Germline assignment: CDR1 LGHDT and CDR2 YNNKEL (reference sequence). V lost 4 bases and J lost 9; bases outside the gene matches: 11. This CDR3 spans 16 amino acids. CDR3 protein: CASSLQVGTSGAAQYF. The CDR3 DNA reads TGTGCCAGCAGCCTCCAAGTGGGGACTAGCGGGGCGGCCCAGTACTTC.

This clone occurred a few times. This chain connects TRBV11-2 to TRBJ2-1, with 8 bases matching TRBD2. Losses at the gene ends were 2 bases for V and 7 bases for J; bases not matched to a gene: 7. The CDR3 has 15 amino acids. Germline CDR1 reads SGHAT; CDR2 reads FQNNGV. CDR3 in DNA: TGTGCCAGCAGCTTACAAGCGGGAGACTGGAATGAGCAGTTCTTC. Translated: CASSLQAGDWNEQFF.

This chain connects TRBV3-1 (or the pseudogene TRBV3-2) to TRBJ2-2; the D is unclear. Germline values: CDR1 LGHDT, CDR2 YNNKEL (reference sequence). This CDR3 comprises 14 residues. Trimming left V 3 bases short and J 4 bases short, with 9 bases between. The chain's CDR3 is CASSHQRITGELFF. CDR3 coding DNA: TGTGCCAGCAGCCATCAGCGTATCACCGGGGAGCTGTTTTTT.

The chain joins TRBV5-5 to TRBJ2-7, with a tentative D call TRBD2 (6 bases). Germline V lookup: CDR1 SGHKS, CDR2 YYEKEE (reference sequence). V was pared by 1 base and J by 4 bases, with 15 bases between. The CDR3 loop spans 15 amino acids. Written as DNA, the CDR3 is TGTGCCAGCAGCTTGTATAGGGACTCCCTTTACGAGCAGTACTTC. It encodes CASSLYRDSLYEQYF.

The J gene is TRBJ1-1, the V gene TRBV11-2; D is unresolved. The CDR3 contains 17 residues. Trimming pared 1 base from V and 0 bases from J, leaving 15 bases between. Germline CDR1 and CDR2: SGHAT and FQNNGV. The CDR3 DNA follows: TGTGCCAGCAGCTTAGGCTCCGGTACAGCGATGAACACTGAAGCTTTCTTT. Its translation: CASSLGSGTAMNTEAFF.

This rearrangement joins TRBV6-6 to TRBJ1-5; D is uncertain. Trimming removed 2 bases at V and 4 bases at J, with 12 bases between. Per germline, CDR1 MNHNY and CDR2 SVGAGI (reference sequence). This CDR3 is 15 amino acids long. The CDR3 coding sequence is TGTGCCAGCAGTTACGGAGGCAGGAATAATCAGCCCCAGCATTTT. Its translation is CASSYGGRNNQPQHF.

This clone was found once. The chain carries TRBV19 and TRBJ2-7; D is possibly TRBD1 (6 bases). The CDR3 extends over 15 amino acids. Trimming took 6 bases from V and 3 from J, leaving 18 bases between them. CDR1 is LNHDA, CDR2 SQIVND, per germline (reference sequence). DNA of the CDR3: TGTGCCAGTAGCCCGGGACAATCCAAGAGCTACGAGCAGTACTTC. The encoded protein is CASSPGQSKSYEQYF.

This clone was recorded once. This chain connects TRBV24-1 to TRBJ2-7; possibly TRBD2 for D (6 bases). CDR1 is KGHDR, CDR2 SFDVKD, per germline. V dropped 9 bases and J dropped 3 bases, with 17 bases sitting between them. The CDR3 covers 14 residues. CDR3 sequence reads: CATPLCGGNYEQYF. The CDR3 nucleotides read TGTGCCACCCCCTTATGTGGGGGGAACTACGAGCAGTACTTC.

The J gene is TRBJ2-2, the V gene TRBV2, with no clear D. The CDR3 has 13 amino acids. The V gene lost 6 bases and the J gene lost 7 bases, with 12 bases spanning the gap. Germline V gene data show CDR1 as SNHLY and CDR2 as FYNNEI. The CDR3 protein is CASRTVTGGELFF. In nucleotides, the CDR3 is TGTGCCAGCAGAACAGTAACGGGCGGGGAGCTGTTTTTT.

The chain combines TRBV18 with TRBJ1-1, with unresolved D. Trimming cost V 3 bases and J 10 bases, with 12 bases left between them. CDR3 length: 12 residues. Germline loops: CDR1 KGHSH, CDR2 LQKENI. The CDR3 DNA follows: TGTGCCAGCTCACCCGAAGCCCGCGCAGCTTTCTTT. It specifies CASSPEARAAFF.

The chain links TRBV6-6 to TRBJ2-2; possibly TRBD1 for D (5 bases). Deletions cut 4 bases from V and 1 base from J, with 7 bases between. This CDR3 is built from 14 residues. Germline V CDR1 and CDR2: MNHNY, SVGAGI (reference sequence). CDR3 nucleotides: TGTGCCAGCAGTTTCAGGGTGAACACCGGGGAGCTGTTTTTT. Translation: CASSFRVNTGELFF.

The chain combines TRBV7-9 with TRBJ2-1, with a possible D match to TRBD2 (6 bases). This CDR3 spans 14 amino acids. Deletions cut 5 bases from V and 7 bases from J, with 15 bases between. The germline V gene has CDR1 SEHNR and CDR2 FQNEAQ (reference sequence). CDR3 sequence (DNA): TGTGCCAGCAGCCAAGGATTTGGAGGGAATGAGCAGTTCTTC. This gives the protein CASSQGFGGNEQFF. Variable domain in full (rest from reference TRBV7-9 and TRBJ2-1): DTGVSQNPRHKITKRGQNVTFRCDPISEHNRLYWYRQTLGQGPEFLTYFQNEAQLEKSRLLSDRFSAERPKGSFSTLEIQRTEQGDSAMYLCASSQGFGGNEQFFGPGTRLTVL.